The sequence of this T cell receptor beta chain was determined in a study of cytomegalovirus exposure and HLA in healthy donors. Points from the study as a whole: In vitro experiments confirmed that three CMV-associated chains were specific for CMV antigens. For most TCR beta V segments, an earlier analysis put the productive rate at about 87% or about 30% of the time.

With 60 Vbeta and 13 Jbeta primers, the PCR was carried out. The data were produced by immunoSEQ multiplex PCR, yet TCRdb's version contains in-frame clones alone and is incomplete. This table has approximately 120,000 clones, roughly 76% appearing once. In regard to this clone: The antigen is not known.

The source of this sequence is a woman aged 50 to 60 in good health and CMV-seronegative. Sequences were obtained from PBMCs.

The CDR3 nucleotides read TGTGCCAGCAGTCTCGACAGGGGGCACGCTGGCTACACCTTC. Its protein product is CASSLDRGHAGYTF. The rearrangement links TRBV28 to TRBJ1-2, with TRBD1 identical over 10 bases. V lost 5 bases to trimming and J lost 7 bases; unmatched junction nucleotides: 7. The CDR3 has 14 amino acids. CDR1 and CDR2 from the germline V gene are MDHEN and SYDVKM.